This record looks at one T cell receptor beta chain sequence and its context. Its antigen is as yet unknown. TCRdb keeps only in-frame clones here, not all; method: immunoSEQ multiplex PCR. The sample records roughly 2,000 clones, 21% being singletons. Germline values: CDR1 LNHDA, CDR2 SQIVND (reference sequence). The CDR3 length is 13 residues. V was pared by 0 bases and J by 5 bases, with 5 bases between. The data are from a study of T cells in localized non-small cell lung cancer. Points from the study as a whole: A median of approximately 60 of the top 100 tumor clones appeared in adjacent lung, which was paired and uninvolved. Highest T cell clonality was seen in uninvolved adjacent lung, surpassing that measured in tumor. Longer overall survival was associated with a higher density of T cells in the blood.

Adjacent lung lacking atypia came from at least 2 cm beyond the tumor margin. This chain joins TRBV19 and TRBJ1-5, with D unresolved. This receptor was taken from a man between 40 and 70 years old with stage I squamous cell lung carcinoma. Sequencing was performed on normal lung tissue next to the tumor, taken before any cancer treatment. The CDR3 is CASSIDGHQPQHF. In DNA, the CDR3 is TGTGCCAGTAGTATAGACGGACATCAGCCCCAGCATTTT.